This TCR beta chain is drawn from a study of vaccination and CD4 T cells after COVID-19. On the study more broadly: The study enrolled six male and four female convalescents, two of whom were Hispanic. Each individual in the study obtained two doses of BNT162b2 or mRNA-1273 vaccine. The post-COVID sampling time was a median about 100 days after diagnosis, ranging from 35 to 161.

Treatment described: approximately nine-day PBMC culture with coronavirus spike peptide pools or control peptides (ViraFEST assay). Researchers used the Oncomine TCR Beta short-read assay to sequence DNA from cultured CD4+ T cells. TCRdb itself ran the PCR reads through MiXCR, one entry per CDR3 protein. The sample consists of some 12,000 distinct CDR3 sequences, around 50% of them appearing once. CDR3 length: 14 residues. The junction had 5 bases not matched to a gene; V was cut back by 3 bases and J by 3 bases. Germline V gene sequence: CDR1 SQVTM, CDR2 ANQGSEA. Details on this clonotype: Its antigen is not identified.

The rearrangement links TRBV29-1 to TRBJ1-2; 9 bases match TRBD1. The sequencing sample was made of CD4+ T cells from blood, cultured in vitro. This clonotype originated in a human donor who had recovered from COVID-19. CDR3 sequence reads: CSVDFGTGHYGYTF. For the CDR3, the DNA is TGCAGCGTTGATTTTGGGACAGGGCACTATGGCTACACCTTC.